This note documents a single T cell receptor beta chain sequence. The target of this receptor is not known. Per-base quality was not reported, and no clone a single base away is much larger than it. The cohort comprised under 700 healthy bone marrow donors. All cohort members were sampled while nominally healthy, although unrecorded immune exposures were likely present. The donor tested CMV seropositive, placing the donor among the 289 seropositive members of the cohort. A peripheral blood sample was collected from each donor, and TCR beta sequencing was performed on peripheral blood mononuclear cells. Genomic DNA extraction from the blood cell samples was performed with the Qiagen DNeasy Blood Extraction Kit. This sample is part of a study of cytomegalovirus exposure and HLA in healthy donors (dated by TCRdb to the late 2010s). Context from the whole study: According to an earlier analysis of around 600 of the donors, about 170 million T cells yielded 100 million or so unique TCR beta sequences and approximately 300 Gb of sequence data. About 300 gigabases of sequencing data and roughly 90 million unique TCR sequences were included in an early release covering roughly 600 HLA-typed donors. The genetic ancestry cluster associated with self-reported Caucasian donors included approximately 85% of the 300 to 450 genotyped donors. The aim of the study was to test whether cataloging public T cell receptors could identify signatures of past pathogen exposure. The T cell repertoires of roughly 660 subjects were profiled by immunosequencing and related to cytomegalovirus serostatus. A separate validation cohort of over 95 different subjects was used in addition to the roughly 670-subject first cohort. High-throughput TCR immunosequencing, statistical association of individual TCRs with disease status, and machine learning were combined to predict cytomegalovirus infection status. To study patterns of TCR occurrence, a later analysis re-analyzed previously published TCR beta repertoires from several hundred donors and added high-resolution HLA genotyping. The later analysis used no new phenotypic data to find candidate immune exposures, relying instead on TCR beta sequences and their occurrence across donors. In an earlier analysis of roughly 540 of the donors, high-throughput TCR beta sequencing was used to judge whether each TCR beta V gene segment behaved as functional or pseudogenic. Donor age, sex, ethnicity and CMV serostatus were compiled alongside the repertoire data. In a later genetic analysis, genome-wide SNP genotypes for 398 of the 666 donors were used, and that subset was treated as a discovery cohort. Every discovery cohort repertoire had been produced on one sequencing platform. HLA typing included class I and class II loci at four-digit resolution. The number of donors typed differed by locus, with roughly 620-630 for A, B, C, DRB1 and DQB1, roughly 520 for DQA1, 600 to 610 for DPA1, and under 490 for DPB1. Roughly 5 DR-DQ haplotypes were handled as single units for association and clustering, since linkage in the cohort was strong. Among about 400 genotyped donors of the cohort, an average of about 240,000 unique TCR beta nucleotide sequences was sequenced per donor, of which roughly 17% were non-productive. The paper as a whole reports these results and caveats: CMV serostatus was the only immune exposure information available for the cohort. Most TCR sequences were seen in very few donors, while some public TCRs were found in many individuals. Linkage disequilibrium might explain the correlated functional status among segregating V segments, but an unknown experimental factor could not be excluded. Cytomegalovirus status was reported to be diagnosed by the classifier with high specificity and sensitivity in both the original and validation cohorts. A further reported finding was that TCR beta sequences accurately predicted the HLA-A and HLA-B alleles for most subjects in the first cohort. In vitro tests confirmed that a few of the cytomegalovirus-associated TCR beta chains recognize cytomegalovirus antigens. A total of around 150 TCR beta chains were listed by the study as associated with cytomegalovirus. Broadly in line with IMGT annotations, most TCR beta V segments showed up in productive rearrangements about 87% or about 30% of the time in an earlier analysis of around 600 of the donors. Sequencing depth was assumed to be roughly uniform across donors in the presence/absence analyses, though that assumption may not hold. It was suggested by the authors that the approach could potentially be generalized to other disease states and immunological phenotypes. An association between a missense DCLRE1C variant and V-gene and J-gene trimming of TCR beta chains was found in a later genetic analysis and replicated in an independent cohort. Specific HLA alleles were associated with more than 15,000 TCR beta sequences at a false discovery rate of 0.05 in a later analysis. When HLA alleles, especially DR and DQ, strongly co-occurred, TCR associations were difficult to assign to individual alleles. Compared with the approximately 720-donor mean, donors in an Asian-associated ancestry cluster had fewer N-insertions in productive TCRs, according to a later genetic analysis. HLA typing was unavailable for some donors at each locus, so association tests used only the typed subset. Several of the top co-occurrence clusters appeared to be linked to parvovirus B19, influenza, CMV and Epstein-Barr virus, according to a later analysis. The earlier analysis of some 540 of the donors excluded fewer than 20 rarely observed V segments, including chromosome 9 orphons, because counts were too low. Because the 87-base-pair reads could not distinguish some IMGT-functional V segments, including TRBV6-2 and TRBV6-3, those segments were excluded. A cluster of highly shared sequence variants was judged likely to represent a technical artifact of the sequencing pipeline. In a later analysis, the rate of TCR association differed among HLA loci, with DRB1 alleles having the most associated TCRs and HLA-C alleles having the fewest. Compared with equally common non-associated chains, HLA-associated TCR beta chains in a later analysis were more clonally expanded and had lower generation probabilities. According to a later analysis, most CMV-associated TCR beta chains appeared to be HLA-restricted, and the HLA associations seemed to be driven largely by CMV exposure. The cohort was sequenced for TCR beta chains only, and without alpha or paired-chain data the features that could be detected were limited.

Trimming at the junction amounts to 3 bases on V and 5 bases on J, and the germline ends lie 10 bases apart. The germline V gene yields MGHDK for CDR1 and SYGVNS for CDR2. The CDR3 measures 14 amino acids from cysteine to phenylalanine. Only CDR3 DNA remains: 42 bases, in frame from the first base. The library was built by means of the immunoSEQ multiplex PCR assay. For the multiplex PCR, a mixture combining 60 forward primers for TCR Vbeta segments and 13 reverse primers for TCR Jbeta segments was used. The CDR3 region of rearranged TCR beta genes was amplified from genomic DNA with a multiplex PCR assay. On the Illumina HiSeq System, the amplified TCR beta libraries were sequenced as 87-base-pair reads. The authors' analysis ran thus. A later analysis counted approximately 74 million unique TCR beta chains across the 640 or so repertoires, and some 11 million of these chains were shared by at least two donors. To remove PCR and sequencing errors, raw reads were error-corrected and collapsed into unique sequences using a nearest-neighbor algorithm that merged closely related sequences. Alignment of CDR3 sequences to IMGT reference sequences was used to assign V, D and J gene segments. For a sequence to be retained, a match of at least six nucleotides was required to both a V gene segment and a J gene segment. Rearrangements were called productive when the CDR3 lacked stop codons and stayed in frame with V and J; all others were non-productive. Following IMGT convention, CDR3 was defined as the stretch from the second conserved V-encoded cysteine to the conserved J-encoded phenylalanine. The earlier analysis of 587 of the donors excluded sequences that lacked an unambiguous match to a single V gene segment. An earlier analysis of about 590 of the donors classified V segments as functional when productive rearrangements were above 56.7% and as segregating when the standard deviation between donors was above 5%. A statistical classification framework was developed to diagnose cytomegalovirus status using the catalog of TCR beta chain sequences. In a later analysis, V and J genes were assigned by comparing TCR nucleotide sequences against IMGT/GENE-DB human TR gene sequences. Using the TCRdist pipeline, a later analysis assigned CDR3 sequences along with most-parsimonious VDJ recombination scenarios. In a later analysis, each TCR beta chain was defined by its CDR3 amino acid sequence together with its V-gene family, and reads without a unique V-gene family were excluded. A later analysis removed 600 or so highly shared, low-generation-probability nucleotide sequences to deal with suspected cross-contamination and a sequencing artifact. For each public chain, a later analysis derived a clonal expansion index from normalized ranks of inferred template counts within each repertoire. A later analysis computed generation probabilities with a VDJ recombination model fitted to out-of-frame rearrangements, and checked the results against IGoR. In a later analysis, hypergeometric tests were used to score TCR-TCR, TCR-HLA and TCR-CMV co-occurrence, with a repertoire-size bias correction applied to TCR pairs. False discovery rates were estimated in a later analysis by permuting HLA or CMV assignments 20 times. In a later analysis, co-occurring TCRs were grouped using DBSCAN, with TCRdist sequence similarity added in when clustering inside HLA-allele-positive subsets. Co-occurrence clustering excluded repertoires with fewer than 30,000 or more than 120,000 public chains, plus five with anomalous nucleotide sharing. TCRdb carries this immuneACCESS record with in-frame sequences only. Its versions omit some clonotypes, under half of them owing to an unresolved V gene in the studies checked, with the rest unexplained. V and J calls and clone size come straight from that table; D and trimming were deduced from the DNA. Recorded for this sample are 95,000 or so clones; 81% of them occurred a single time. Less than 5% of the sample goes to the ten largest clones.

The chain links TRBV25-1 with TRBJ2-2; a tentative D call is TRBD1 (6 bases match). The sequence derives from a woman in her sixties or seventies in good health and CMV-seropositive. Sequencing was carried out using PBMCs. The CDR3 protein is CASSDTGTTGELFF. The nucleotide sequence is given as TGTGCCAGCAGTGATACCGGGACAACCGGGGAGCTGTTTTTT.